This T cell receptor (beta chain) emerged from a study of beta chain features in type 1 diabetes. Expressed TCRB transcripts were sequenced because the isolated RNA had all been reverse transcribed beforehand. Sequencing used immunoSEQ multiplex PCR; TCRdb keeps in-frame clones, though not all of them. The sample includes under 850,000 clones, roughly 13% of them seen just once. Each sorted fraction was over 95% pure. Study findings and constraints: VDJ junctions from type 1 diabetes patients carried fewer insertions and larger deletions. Researchers report that Type 1 diabetes patients had moderately but significantly shorter TCRB CDR3s across all four CD4+ subsets.

The junction had 4 bases not matched to a gene; V was cut back by 5 bases and J by 7 bases. Germline assignment: CDR1 SNHLY and CDR2 FYNNEI. The CDR3 is 15 amino acids. Note on this clone: Antigen unknown.

The genes are TRBV2 and TRBJ1-6; 11 bases match TRBD1. The origin of this receptor is a man aged 18 to 29 with type 1 diabetes. The sequencing sample was made of naive CD4+ T cells from blood. The CDR3 DNA follows: TGTGCCAGCAGTTGGGGACAGGGGGACAATTCACCCCTCCACTTT. It codes for CASSWGQGDNSPLHF.